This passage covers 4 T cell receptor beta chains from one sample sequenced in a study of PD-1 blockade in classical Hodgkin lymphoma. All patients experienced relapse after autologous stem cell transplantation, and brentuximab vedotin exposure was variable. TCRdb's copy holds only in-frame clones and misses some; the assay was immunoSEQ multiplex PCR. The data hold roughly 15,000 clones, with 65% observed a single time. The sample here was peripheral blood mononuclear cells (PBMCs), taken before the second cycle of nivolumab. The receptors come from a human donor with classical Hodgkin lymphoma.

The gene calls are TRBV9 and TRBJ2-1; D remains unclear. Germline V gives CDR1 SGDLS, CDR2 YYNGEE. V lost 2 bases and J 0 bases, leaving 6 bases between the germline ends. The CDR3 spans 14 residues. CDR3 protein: CASSVFPSYNEQFF. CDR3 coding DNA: TGTGCCAGCAGCGTGTTTCCCTCCTACAATGAGCAGTTCTTC.

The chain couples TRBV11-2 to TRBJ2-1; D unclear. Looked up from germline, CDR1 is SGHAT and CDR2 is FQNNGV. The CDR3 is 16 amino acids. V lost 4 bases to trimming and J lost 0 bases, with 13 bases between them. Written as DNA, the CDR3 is TGTGCCAGCAGCTCCCGATATGGCGGCTCCTACAATGAGCAGTTCTTC. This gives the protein CASSSRYGGSYNEQFF.

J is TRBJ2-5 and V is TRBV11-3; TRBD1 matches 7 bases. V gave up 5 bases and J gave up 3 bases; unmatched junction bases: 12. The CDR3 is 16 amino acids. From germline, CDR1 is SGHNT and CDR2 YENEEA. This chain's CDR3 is CASSPRKGAHKETQYF. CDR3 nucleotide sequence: TGTGCCAGCAGCCCTAGAAAGGGGGCGCATAAAGAGACCCAGTACTTC.

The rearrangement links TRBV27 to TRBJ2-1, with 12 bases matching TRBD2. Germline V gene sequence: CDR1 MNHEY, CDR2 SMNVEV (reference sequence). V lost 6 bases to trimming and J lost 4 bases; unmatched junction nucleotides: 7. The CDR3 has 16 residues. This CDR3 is CASSPGTSGPYNEQFF. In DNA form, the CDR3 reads TGTGCCAGCAGCCCCGGGACTAGCGGGCCATACAATGAGCAGTTCTTC.